The 16 T cell receptor beta chains below all came from one sample that was sequenced in a study of shared clonotypes between healthy human individuals. The naive CD8 fraction comprised CD45RO-negative cells positively selected for CCR7 and excluded terminally differentiated effector memory CD45RA+ cells. Sequencing used immunoSEQ multiplex PCR; TCRdb keeps in-frame clones, though not all of them. The sample has about 2,200,000 clones; around 93% are singletons. The sample consisted of naive CD8+ T cells from PBMCs. The receptors originated from a man younger than 30 in good health. Some clones in this sample may be carry-over from other donors' samples.

This chain links TRBV11-2 with TRBJ2-1; TRBD2 agrees at 13 bases. The ends lost 5 bases at V and 10 bases at J; junction bases unmatched: 5. In germline, CDR1 is SGHAT, CDR2 FQNNGV. CDR3 length equals 14 residues. CDR3 sequence: CASSPGLAGVEQFF. The CDR3 DNA reads TGTGCCAGCAGCCCCGGACTAGCGGGAGTAGAGCAGTTCTTC.

In this sample, this clone turned up once. Other DNA sequences within the sample encode an identical CDR3. V and J are TRBV19 and TRBJ1-2; the match to TRBD1 covers 8 bases. CDR1 LNHDA and CDR2 SQIVND come from the germline V gene (reference sequence). The CDR3 length is 11 residues. V lost 11 bases, J lost 4 bases, and 3 bases stayed unmatched. The CDR3 nucleotides read TGTGCCTCCGACAGGGGCTATGGCTACACCTTC. Its protein is CASDRGYGYTF.

V and J are TRBV29-1 and TRBJ2-4; a weak D match, TRBD1 (5 bases). V lost 4 bases and J 1 base, leaving 11 bases between the germline ends. CDR1 is SQVTM, CDR2 ANQGSEA, per germline. The CDR3 extends over 14 amino acids. CDR3 coding DNA: TGCAGCGTTGTTCAGGGTCTCGCCAAAAACATTCAGTACTTC. This sequence encodes CSVVQGLAKNIQYF.

The chain combines TRBV6-6 with TRBJ2-1; 12 bases map to TRBD2. The CDR3 has 16 amino acids. From germline, CDR1 is MNHNY and CDR2 SVGAGI (reference sequence). After removal of 8 bases from V and 5 bases from J, the junction contained 10 bases not matched to a gene. The DNA for the CDR3 is TGTGCCAGCCTCGGGCTAGCGGGAGGGCGCGACAATGAGCAGTTCTTC. It encodes CASLGLAGGRDNEQFF.

V is TRBV27 and J is TRBJ1-1; 7 bases are a match to TRBD1. The V segment lost 8 bases and the J segment 3 bases; nucleotides outside the gene matches: 6. Germline CDR1 and CDR2: MNHEY and SMNVEV (reference sequence). This CDR3 has 13 amino acids. Written as DNA, the CDR3 is TGTGCCAGCTTACAGGGGACGGACACTGAAGCTTTCTTT. It codes for CASLQGTDTEAFF.

The genes are TRBV7-9 and TRBJ1-1, with TRBD1 matching over 7 bases. The CDR3 totals 17 residues. With V trimmed by 5 bases and J by 3 bases, 15 bases remained unmatched. CDR1 is SEHNR, CDR2 FQNEAQ, per germline (reference sequence). In DNA, the CDR3 is TGTGCCAGCAGCCCGTTGGGGGACAGAAGGCTCCACACTGAAGCTTTCTTT. It encodes CASSPLGDRRLHTEAFF.

CDR3 sequence reads: CAWNWGGNTEAFF. The CDR3 DNA follows: TGTGCCTGGAACTGGGGGGGGAACACTGAAGCTTTCTTT. The chain recombines TRBV30 with TRBJ1-1; D possibly corresponds to TRBD1 (5 bases). Germline CDR1 is GTSNPN and CDR2 is SVGIG (reference sequence). The CDR3 runs to 13 residues. Trimming cost V 4 bases and J 1 base, with 10 bases left between them.

This chain's CDR3 is CASSLTGETSYNEQFF. DNA for the CDR3: TGTGCCAGCAGTTTGACTGGGGAAACCTCCTACAATGAGCAGTTCTTC. V usage is TRBV28 and J usage is TRBJ2-1; no clear D. CDR1 and CDR2 from the germline V gene are MDHEN and SYDVKM. Trimming took off 3 bases at V and 0 bases at J, with 12 bases between the two ends. The CDR3 spans 16 residues.

V and J are TRBV7-3 and TRBJ1-1; D not resolved. Germline CDR1 reads SGHTA; CDR2 reads FQGTGA. Trimming took off 4 bases at V and 7 bases at J, with 10 bases between the two ends. CDR3 size: 12 residues. The CDR3 reads CASSSPPGEAFF. The CDR3 nucleotides are TGTGCCAGCAGCTCCCCGCCCGGTGAAGCTTTCTTT.

The rearrangement joins TRBV6-4 to TRBJ2-7; D gene ambiguous. CDR1 is MRHNA and CDR2 is SNTAGT in the germline V gene. V was cut by 4 bases and J by 0 bases, with 4 bases left in between. This CDR3 is 12 amino acids long. The CDR3 spells CASSGDSYEQYF. CDR3 nucleotide sequence: TGTGCCAGCAGTGGGGACTCCTACGAGCAGTACTTC.

The chain uses TRBV6-4 and TRBJ2-2, with TRBD1 matching over 9 bases. The germline gives CDR1 MRHNA, CDR2 SNTAGT. There are 17 residues in the CDR3. With V trimmed by 6 bases and J by 2 bases, 10 bases remained unmatched. The CDR3 DNA reads TGTGCCAGCAGGACAGGGGGTATTCGAATTAACACCGGGGAGCTGTTTTTT. Protein: CASRTGGIRINTGELFF.

V usage is TRBV29-1 and J usage is TRBJ1-2; the D gene is possibly TRBD1 (6 bases). Germline assignment: CDR1 SQVTM and CDR2 ANQGSEA. V was pared by 6 bases and J by 4 bases, with 12 bases between. The CDR3 is made up of 12 amino acids. The CDR3 DNA reads as TGCAGCGTCCCACAGGGCCCCTATGGCTACACCTTC. Translated: CSVPQGPYGYTF.

The chain combines TRBV4-2 with TRBJ2-7, with D perhaps being TRBD1 or TRBD2 (6 bases each). The germline V gene encodes CDR1 LGHNA and CDR2 YNFKEQ. V gave up 2 bases and J gave up 4 bases, with 15 bases separating them. The length of the CDR3 is 15 residues. The CDR3 DNA reads TGTGCCAGCAGCCAACGAGTGGGGGGCATATACGAGCAGTACTTC. It codes for CASSQRVGGIYEQYF.

The chain joins TRBV15 to TRBJ2-7, with a possible D match to TRBD1 (5 bases). Germline CDR1 and CDR2: LNHNV and YYDKDF (reference sequence). The CDR3 spans 15 residues. The V end lost 0 bases, the J end lost 2 bases, and 11 bases lay between the germline ends. This CDR3 is CATSRDIRAAYEQYF. In DNA, the CDR3 is TGTGCCACCAGCAGAGATATCAGGGCCGCCTACGAGCAGTACTTC.

This rearrangement joins TRBV7-6 to TRBJ2-1, with 13 bases lining up with TRBD2. With 1 base clipped from V and 0 bases from J, the junction kept 9 bases outside the gene matches. Germline V gene sequence: CDR1 SGHVS, CDR2 FNYEAQ. The CDR3 runs 20 residues. CDR3 loop: CASSLERGLAGDGSYNEQFF. For the CDR3, the DNA is TGTGCCAGCAGCTTAGAACGTGGACTAGCGGGAGACGGCTCCTACAATGAGCAGTTCTTC.

This rearrangement joins TRBV9 to TRBJ2-1; D is perhaps TRBD2 (5 bases). The germline V gene has CDR1 SGDLS and CDR2 YYNGEE. Trimming took off 0 bases at V and 0 bases at J, with 10 bases between the two ends. This CDR3 has 16 amino acids. This CDR3 is CASSVGFSDSYNEQFF. CDR3 DNA sequence: TGTGCCAGCAGCGTAGGCTTTAGCGACTCCTACAATGAGCAGTTCTTC.